This TCR beta chain is drawn from a study of blood T cell repertoires in COVID-19 (dated by TCRdb to between 2020 and 2021). At the level of the whole study: Samples covering the acute and convalescent phases of COVID-19 were provided by collaborators in the United States, Italy and Spain. The material from the prospective study consisted of cDNA or gDNA derived from T cells, B-cell-depleted T cells, or PBMCs. The dataset comprised deeply sampled blood TCRbeta repertoires from subjects exposed to, actively infected with, or recovered from COVID-19. The repertoires were released in a freely available public database intended as a resource for research on the immune response to SARS-CoV-2. The samples were drawn from two sources: the first 160 participants of the ongoing ImmuneRACE study, and approximately 1,300 subjects contributed by 6 global collaborators. Nearly every sample came with metadata listing a de-identified subject ID, COVID-19 status, age in years and sex. Where HLA class I and class II types were available, the types were taken from metadata supplied by the sample provider, not from assay-based typing. Summary of the overall study and its limitations: Clinical and demographic metadata were provided uncurated, with the amount varying by source and participant.

A word on this clone: The antigen it recognizes is unknown. Base qualities are missing; no much larger clone stands one base away.

TCRbeta CDR3 regions were amplified from genomic DNA by means of the immunoSEQ Assay, a bias-controlled multiplex PCR. The paper's data handling went like this. The number of nucleated cells in each sample was estimated by amplification of reference gene primers within the assay. To quantify the absolute abundance of each unique TCRbeta CDR3 rearrangement, sequence reads were collapsed and filtered. For each sample, productive Simpson clonality was calculated as the square root of Simpson's diversity index over productive rearrangements. TCRdb retrieved this table from immuneACCESS and kept in-frame rearrangements only. Not all clones are present; in checked studies, unresolved V genes account for under half, and no reason is known for the remainder. Clone size and the V and J calls come from that table; the DNA yielded D and trimming. The sample yields roughly 170,000 clones; about three quarters were counted once. Less than 30% of the sample goes to the ten largest clones.

The germline V gene specifies SNHLY as CDR1 and FYNNEI as CDR2. Trimming at the junction amounts to 4 bases on V and 13 bases on J, and the germline ends lie 17 bases apart. The CDR3 has 14 amino acids, counting the end cysteine and phenylalanine. The kept DNA is CDR3 alone, 42 bases in frame from the first base. The collaborating institutions used their own protocols to collect whole blood in K2EDTA tubes. Collaborator samples were shipped for TCRbeta analysis as frozen whole blood, isolated PBMCs, or DNA extracted from either sample type. This clonotype was obtained from an older woman with acute or convalescent COVID-19. The rearrangement combines TRBV2 with TRBJ1-6; the best D guess is TRBD1, with 6 bases matching. Sequencing was performed on peripheral blood. The sequenced DNA is TGTGCCAGCAGTGCACAGGGCGGATTTGTGCCCCTCCACTTT. Translated, this gives CASSAQGGFVPLHF. This CDR3, with the reference TRBV2 and TRBJ1-6 proteins standing in past its ends, gives the full variable domain EPEVTQTPSHQVTQMGQEVILRCVPISNHLYFYWYRQILGQKVEFLVSFYNNEISEKSEIFDDQFSVERPDGSNFTLKIRSTKLEDSAMYFCASSAQGGFVPLHFGNGTRLTVT.